The clone carrying this T cell receptor beta chain was detected a few times. The target antigen is unknown. The record originates from a study of identical twins. Study results and limitations: Sequences that were beta out-of-frame showed weaker excess twin sharing.

One entry per CDR3 protein, called by TCRdb with MiXCR from the 5' RACE reads. Altogether fewer than 550,000 distinct CDR3 sequences are present, 13% to 15% being singletons, with the ten largest covering roughly 0.4%. With no exceptions, donors were healthy Caucasians. These same data were also listed under a study on yellow fever vaccine responses in identical twins. This second report adds: Twins' vaccine T cell responses were reported to seem partly convergent and partly personalized.

Source material: CD4+ T cells sorted from blood. The receptor was isolated from a woman younger than 30 in good health.

CDR3 region: CASSLGGRWGYTF. In nucleotides, the CDR3 is TGTGCCAGCAGCTTGGGAGGCCGCTGGGGCTACACCTTC. The gene calls are TRBV5-5 and TRBJ1-2; D gene ambiguous. V dropped 0 bases and J dropped 8 bases, with 11 bases sitting between them. Per germline, CDR1 SGHKS and CDR2 YYEKEE (reference sequence). The CDR3 is made up of 13 amino acids.